Listed here are 11 T cell receptor beta chains from one sample, sequenced in a study of blood T cell repertoires in COVID-19. Profiled with immunoSEQ multiplex PCR; TCRdb holds only in-frame clones, not every one. Found here are 400,000 to 450,000 clones, about nine tenths of them singletons; the top ten hold over 1.1%. The specimen sequenced was peripheral blood. Receptor source: a woman aged 25 to 39 with active or convalescent COVID-19.

The chain employs TRBV28 and TRBJ1-2, with D perhaps TRBD1 (6 bases). Germline CDR1 and CDR2: MDHEN and SYDVKM. The CDR3 has 14 residues. Trimming took 4 bases from V and 4 from J, leaving 13 bases between them. CDR3 protein: CASSSGGAPYGYTF. CDR3 coding DNA: TGTGCCAGCAGTTCCGGGGGGGCCCCCTATGGCTACACCTTC.

The V gene is TRBV6-1, the J gene TRBJ2-2; TRBD1 matches 10 bases. Unmatched junction bases numbered 11, after V lost 2 bases and J lost 5 bases. The length of the CDR3 is 18 residues. Germline V gene data show CDR1 as MNHNS and CDR2 as SASEGT. This CDR3 is CASSEPRQGALVTGELFF. The CDR3 nucleotides are TGTGCCAGCAGTGAACCAAGACAGGGGGCGCTTGTTACCGGGGAGCTGTTTTTT.

The rearrangement uses TRBV4-1 and TRBJ1-1, with a tentative D call TRBD1 (5 bases). The V end lost 2 bases, the J end lost 3 bases, and 10 bases lay between the germline ends. This CDR3 comprises 14 residues. In germline, CDR1 is MGHRA, CDR2 YSYEKL. The CDR3 spells CASSQNLGDTEAFF. CDR3 nucleotide sequence: TGCGCCAGCAGCCAAAACCTAGGGGACACTGAAGCTTTCTTT.

As DNA, the CDR3 is TGTGCCAGCAGCCGAAACAGGGCCACTGAAGCTTTCTTT. Protein sequence: CASSRNRATEAFF. The chain has TRBV5-6 and TRBJ1-1, with D possibly TRBD1 on 6 matching bases. Germline CDR1 SGHDT, CDR2 YYEEEE. V was trimmed by 4 bases and J by 4 bases, leaving 11 bases between them. The CDR3 is 13 amino acids. Full variable domain (outside the CDR3, taken from reference TRBV5-6 and TRBJ1-1): DAGVTQSPTHLIKTRGQQVTLRCSPKSGHDTVSWYQQALGQGPQFIFQYYEEEERQRGNFPDRFSGHQFPNYSSELNVNALLLGDSALYLCASSRNRATEAFFGQGTRLTVV.

The J gene is TRBJ1-5, the V gene TRBV6-5, with no clear D. The CDR3 runs 16 residues. V was shortened by 0 bases and J by 4 bases, with 13 bases between the two germline ends. Germline CDR1 and CDR2: MNHEY and SVGAGI. The CDR3 spells CASSYSASGLNQPQHF. The CDR3, as DNA: TGTGCCAGCAGTTACTCGGCCAGCGGACTGAATCAGCCCCAGCATTTT.

J is TRBJ2-5 and V is TRBV3-1 (or the pseudogene TRBV3-2), with 9 bases that match TRBD1. The V gene end was trimmed by 6 bases and the J gene end by 4 bases; junction bases not matched to a gene: 6. CDR3 length: 14 amino acids. CDR1 and CDR2 (germline): LGHDT, YNNKEL (reference sequence). The CDR3 spells CASRGTGNTETQYF. The CDR3 nucleotides are TGTGCCAGCAGGGGGACAGGGAATACAGAGACCCAGTACTTC.

This clone was observed at least ten times. V gene TRBV19 combines with J gene TRBJ2-3; a possible D gene is TRBD1 (6 bases). This CDR3 spans 16 amino acids. Trimming removed 1 base at V and 1 base at J, with 12 bases between. The germline CDR1 and CDR2 sequences are LNHDA and SQIVND (reference sequence). In nucleotides, the CDR3 is TGTGCCAGTAGTATAGTACAGGGAGAAGGCACAGATACGCAGTATTTT. Protein sequence: CASSIVQGEGTDTQYF.

The chain carries TRBV5-1 and TRBJ1-6, with 7 bases that match TRBD1. V lost 4 bases, J lost 13 bases, and 17 bases stayed unmatched. Germline CDR1 reads SGHRS; CDR2 reads YFSETQ. There are 16 residues in the CDR3. CDR3 protein: CASSGGHRGFSLPLHF. The CDR3 bases are TGCGCCAGCAGCGGAGGACACAGGGGTTTTAGCCTTCCCCTCCACTTT.

The CDR3 reads CASSFLAADTQYF. In nucleotides, the CDR3 is TGTGCCAGCAGCTTCTTAGCGGCAGATACGCAGTATTTT. This chain uses TRBV7-2 with TRBJ2-3, with D possibly being TRBD2 (6 bases). Germline assignment: CDR1 SGHTA and CDR2 FQGNSA. The V end was cut by 3 bases, the J end by 4 bases, with 8 bases between. This CDR3 is 13 amino acids long.

The chain recombines TRBV5-4 with TRBJ2-7; possible D gene TRBD1, 6 bases. CDR3 length: 15 residues. V lost 4 bases and J lost 0, with 14 bases in between. Germline CDR1 is SGHNT and CDR2 is YYREEE (reference sequence). CDR3 nucleotide sequence: TGTGCCAGCAGCCTACAGGGACCGAACTCCTACGAGCAGTACTTC. Encoded protein: CASSLQGPNSYEQYF.

The chain uses TRBV28 and TRBJ1-3; D might be TRBD1 (6 bases). This CDR3 is built from 15 residues. Deletions cut 6 bases from V and 0 bases from J, with 12 bases between. The germline V gene has CDR1 MDHEN and CDR2 SYDVKM. The CDR3 here is CASSPGQFSGNTIYF. Written as DNA, the CDR3 is TGTGCCAGCAGCCCCGGACAGTTCTCTGGAAACACCATATATTTT.